This T cell receptor (beta chain) was sequenced during a study of T cell responses to AZD1222 COVID-19 vaccine. Whole-study results and caveats: The breadth and depth of Spike-specific TCRs increased once two AZD1222 doses had been given. Nearly half of unique spike-specific TCRs reportedly avoided B.1.351 and B.1.1.7 mutated regions. Repertoires were collected only later (after the peak T cell response had occurred).

The sample holds a few counts of this clone. No antigen is known for it. TCRdb's copy holds only in-frame clones and misses some; the assay was immunoSEQ multiplex PCR. Of roughly 140,000 clones detected, approximately 91% appear once; the ten largest clones hold 1.9%. Timing groups of about 4 and about 12 weeks for second doses were pooled. The V gene's germline CDR1 is MNHEY and CDR2 SMNVEV (reference sequence). The V end lost 6 bases, the J end lost 2 bases, and 11 bases lay between the germline ends. The CDR3 has 13 residues. This receptor was taken from an adult who received the AZD1222 COVID-19 vaccine. V is TRBV27 and J is TRBJ2-7, with D perhaps matching TRBD1 (7 bases). The sequenced sample was peripheral blood, obtained 28 days after the second AZD1222 dose. The CDR3 nucleotides read TGTGCCAGCAGGCGGGGACAGACCTACGAGCAGTACTTC. This translates into CASRRGQTYEQYF.